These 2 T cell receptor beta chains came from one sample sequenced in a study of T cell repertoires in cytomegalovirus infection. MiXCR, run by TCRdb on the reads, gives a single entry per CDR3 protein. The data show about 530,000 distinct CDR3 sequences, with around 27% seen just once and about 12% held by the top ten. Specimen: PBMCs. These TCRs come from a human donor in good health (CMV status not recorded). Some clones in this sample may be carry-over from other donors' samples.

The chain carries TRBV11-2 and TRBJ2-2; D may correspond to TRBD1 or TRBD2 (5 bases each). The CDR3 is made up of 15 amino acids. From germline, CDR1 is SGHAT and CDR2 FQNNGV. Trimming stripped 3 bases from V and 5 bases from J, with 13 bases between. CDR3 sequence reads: CASSFGQWGTGELFF. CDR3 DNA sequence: TGTGCCAGCAGCTTTGGGCAGTGGGGGACCGGGGAGCTGTTTTTT.

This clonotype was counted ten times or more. CDR3 bases: TGTGCCAGCAGCTTAGTCCCACTAGCGGGAGGACAAGAGACCCAGTACTTC. Translation: CASSLVPLAGGQETQYF. The chain couples TRBV7-2 to TRBJ2-5; 12 bases map to TRBD2. CDR1 and CDR2 (germline): SGHTA, FQGNSA. V lost 1 base and J lost 2; bases outside the gene matches: 5. CDR3 size: 17 residues.